This entry is about one T cell receptor (beta chain). Its antigen is unknown. This CDR3 region has 15 residues. Trimming took 6 bases from V and 4 from J, leaving 15 bases between them. The V gene's germline CDR1 is KGHSH and CDR2 LQKENI. The repertoire was sequenced with immunoSEQ multiplex PCR; TCRdb's copy has only in-frame clones and lacks some. The table records fewer than 70,000 clones, 79% of them present only once. The entry originates in a study of radiotherapy plus CTLA-4 blockade in lung cancer. Regarding the study as a whole: TCR clones from tumors expanded in blood after radiotherapy plus ipilimumab.

The J gene is TRBJ2-2, the V gene TRBV18; D remains ambiguous. Sequences were derived from peripheral blood, sampled from a patient treated with radiotherapy plus ipilimumab. The sequence came from a human donor with non-small cell lung cancer who had a complete response to radiotherapy plus ipilimumab. The CDR3 nucleotides are TGTGCCAGCTCGCACCCCGGGCCTACCACCGGGGAGCTGTTTTTT. Amino acid sequence: CASSHPGPTTGELFF.